This T cell receptor delta chain derives from a study of Vδ1+ human thymocytes. Study findings and constraints: Thymic delta-chain repertoires held roughly 20% Vdelta2 sequences and few Vdelta3, despite high sort purity. Thymic TRG and TRD repertoires appeared highly polyclonal, with Gaussian CDR3 length distributions. Bulk data may be misread because of unexpected Vdelta2 sequences.

Between roughly 98% and 99.6% of sorted thymocytes were Vdelta1+. As regards this clone: No antigen is known for it.

CDR3 length: 19 residues. Germline V gene data show CDR1 as TSWWSYY and CDR2 as QGS. V trimming: 0 bases; J trimming: 3 bases; junction bases outside the gene matches: 14. The template was reverse-transcribed extracted RNA. The CDR3 regions were amplified by multiplex PCR from V-gene primers to a constant-region primer. TCRdb repeated clone calling on the multiplex PCR reads with CATT. The sample consists of more than 25,000 delta-chain clones, around 7.4% of them appearing once. The chain carries TRDV1 and TRDJ1; 9 bases align to TRDD3. The sample taken for sequencing was Vdelta1+ gamma-delta thymocytes from the thymus. Subset defined: FACS-sorted CD3+ TCRalphabeta- TCRVdelta1+ TCRVdelta2- thymocytes. The receptor's source is a girl in the first two years of life who had congenital heart surgery. CDR3 in amino acids: CALGELDFPYGGIPDKLIF. For the CDR3, the DNA is TGTGCTCTTGGGGAACTAGATTTTCCCTACGGGGGGATACCCGATAAACTCATCTTT.